Listed below are T cell receptor beta chains from one sample, sequenced in a study of CD8 T cells in ankylosing spondylitis. TCRdb reprocessed the 5' RACE reads with MiXCR, giving one entry per CDR3 protein. The data contain some 150,000 distinct CDR3 sequences, under 55% of them singletons. Sequenced input: synovial fluid, either unsorted or a sorted T cell fraction (not recorded which). Source of these receptors: a male donor with ankylosing spondylitis. Each CDR3 is given with its conserved first and last residue. D genes are given only for firm matches. Clone size appears in some rows only: once, few, many, or a class for an expanded clone.

cdr3_length j_call v_call d_call clone_size cdr3_aa cdr3_nt
11 TRBJ1-1 TRBV20-1 . . CSARDQVEAFF TGCAGTGCTAGAGATCAGGTAGAAGCTTTCTTT
16 TRBJ2-1 TRBV4-2 . . CASSQDPGGSYNEQFF TGTGCCAGCAGCCAAGATCCAGGGGGGTCCTACAATGAGCAGTTCTTC
15 TRBJ2-7 TRBV5-4 . . CASSHDGYDRREQYF TGTGCCAGCAGCCACGACGGCTACGATCGGAGGGAGCAGTACTTC
10 TRBJ2-7 TRBV29-1 . . CSARDYEQYF TGCAGCGCCCGGGACTACGAGCAGTACTTC
15 TRBJ2-7 TRBV5-1 TRBD1 . CASSHNRTGPYEQYF TGCGCCAGCAGCCACAATCGGACAGGACCCTACGAGCAGTACTTC
15 TRBJ1-4 TRBV9 . many CASSATGLSYEKLFF TGTGCCAGCAGCGCGACGGGACTCAGCTATGAAAAACTGTTTTTT
16 TRBJ1-1 TRBV11-2 . . CASSFPRGGLWGEAFF TGTGCCAGCAGCTTCCCCAGGGGTGGGCTGTGGGGTGAAGCTTTCTTT
16 TRBJ1-5 TRBV7-8 . . CASSYSGQDNNQPQHF TGTGCCAGCAGCTATAGTGGGCAGGACAACAATCAGCCCCAGCATTTT
15 TRBJ1-5 TRBV12-3/TRBV12-4 TRBD1 . CASRQGTYSNQPQHF TGTGCCAGCAGACAGGGGACTTATAGCAATCAGCCCCAGCATTTT
16 TRBJ2-1 TRBV4-2 . few CASSQVVRVFLNEQFF TGTGCCAGCAGCCAAGTAGTCAGGGTCTTCCTCAATGAGCAGTTCTTC
14 TRBJ2-1 TRBV20-1 TRBD2 few CSARGLAGHNEQFF TGCAGTGCTAGAGGACTAGCGGGCCACAATGAGCAGTTCTTC
17 TRBJ2-1 TRBV12-3/TRBV12-4 TRBD2 many CASSLAEGLAGGNEQFF TGTGCCAGCAGTTTAGCGGAGGGACTAGCGGGGGGTAATGAGCAGTTCTTC
16 TRBJ2-7 TRBV4-2 TRBD2 many CASSQGNPGGPEEQYF TGTGCCAGCAGCCAAGGTAATCCGGGGGGGCCGGAGGAGCAGTACTTC
17 TRBJ2-3 TRBV15 . . CATSRDYGLFSTDTQYF TGTGCCACCAGCAGGGATTATGGGCTTTTCTCCACAGATACGCAGTATTTT
15 TRBJ2-7 TRBV7-6 . . CASSPRKTRTYEQYF TGTGCCAGCAGCCCGAGAAAGACACGAACCTACGAGCAGTACTTC
11 TRBJ2-3 TRBV12-3/TRBV12-4 . once CASSNADTQYF TGTGCCAGCAGCAACGCAGATACGCAGTATTTT
16 TRBJ2-3 TRBV10-3 . . CAIRKNRRGIGDTQYF TGTGCCATCAGAAAAAACAGACGGGGTATAGGAGATACGCAGTATTTT
13 TRBJ1-2 TRBV7-9 TRBD1 . CASSGRQGHGYTF TGTGCCAGCAGCGGTAGACAGGGGCATGGCTACACCTTC
14 TRBJ2-5 TRBV20-1 . . CSARVAGKVETQYF TGCAGTGCTAGAGTGGCGGGGAAAGTGGAGACCCAGTACTTC
13 TRBJ2-7 TRBV29-1 . few CSVDQGGGREQYF TGCAGCGTCGACCAGGGAGGGGGCCGCGAGCAGTACTTC
13 TRBJ2-3 TRBV2 TRBD2 . CARRLAGVHTQYF TGTGCCAGAAGACTAGCGGGGGTCCATACGCAGTATTTT
13 TRBJ2-7 TRBV4-2 . . CASSQERFYEQYF TGTGCCAGCAGCCAAGAAAGATTCTACGAGCAGTACTTC
16 TRBJ2-3 TRBV14 . . CASSQDRDGPTDTQYF TGTGCCAGCAGCCAAGATAGGGACGGCCCCACAGATACGCAGTATTTT
13 TRBJ2-4 TRBV29-1 TRBD1 many CSVGQGSKNIQYF TGCAGCGTGGGACAGGGTTCCAAAAACATTCAGTACTTC
16 TRBJ2-3 TRBV12-3/TRBV12-4 . few CASSFGNSLDSDTQYF TGTGCCAGCAGTTTTGGGAATAGCTTAGACTCAGATACGCAGTATTTT
15 TRBJ1-1 TRBV12-3/TRBV12-4 . . CASTRGGPGNTEAFF TGTGCCAGCACCAGGGGAGGCCCGGGGAACACTGAAGCTTTCTTT
16 TRBJ2-1 TRBV5-1 . . CASSIRGKSSYNEQFF TGCGCCAGCAGCATACGCGGGAAGAGCTCCTACAATGAGCAGTTCTTC
12 TRBJ1-2 TRBV5-6 . . CASRLGVYGYTF TGTGCCAGCCGCTTGGGAGTCTATGGCTACACCTTC
13 TRBJ2-1 TRBV29-1 . many CSVVKSDYNEQFF TGCAGCGTTGTAAAGTCAGACTACAATGAGCAGTTCTTC
15 TRBJ2-1 TRBV4-3 TRBD2 . CASSQGLAGGYEQFF TGCGCCAGCAGCCAGGGACTAGCGGGAGGGTATGAGCAGTTCTTC
14 TRBJ2-1 TRBV15 . . CATSRGGLHNEQFF TGTGCCACCAGCAGAGGTGGACTCCACAATGAGCAGTTCTTC
14 TRBJ2-2 TRBV6-4 . many CASSADTHTGELFF TGTGCCAGCAGCGCCGACACGCACACCGGGGAGCTGTTTTTT
14 TRBJ2-5 TRBV3-1 TRBD2 once CASRLAGGEETQYF TGTGCCAGCAGGCTAGCGGGAGGAGAGGAGACCCAGTACTTC
16 TRBJ2-3 TRBV11-3 TRBD2 . CASSFALGLAPDTQYF TGTGCCAGCAGCTTCGCACTAGGACTAGCGCCAGATACGCAGTATTTT
20 TRBJ2-7 TRBV11-2 TRBD2 once CASSLGSWTSGSMSSYEQYF TGTGCCAGCAGTTTAGGATCATGGACTAGCGGGAGCATGAGCTCCTACGAGCAGTACTTC
19 TRBJ2-3 TRBV20-1 TRBD2 once CSAEAPAGLAGVSADTQYF TGCAGTGCTGAAGCTCCGGCGGGACTAGCGGGAGTTAGCGCAGATACGCAGTATTTT
13 TRBJ2-1 TRBV5-1 . few CASSWGVPNEQFF TGCGCCAGCAGCTGGGGGGTGCCCAATGAGCAGTTCTTC
12 TRBJ1-1 TRBV29-1 . . CSVAPTGNEAFF TGCAGCGTTGCCCCCACAGGGAATGAAGCTTTCTTT
13 TRBJ2-7 TRBV2 . many CASSGTEWYEQYF TGTGCCAGCAGTGGGACAGAGTGGTACGAGCAGTACTTC
16 TRBJ2-1 TRBV25-1 TRBD1 . CASSLDRASSYNEQFF TGTGCCAGCAGTCTGGACAGGGCGAGCTCCTACAATGAGCAGTTCTTC
23 TRBJ1-2 TRBV14 . few CASSQEFRILTDLWLTAPYGYTF TGTGCCAGCAGCCAAGAGTTCCGAATTTTGACAGACCTATGGCTAACAGCCCCCTATGGCTACACCTTC
14 TRBJ2-7 TRBV10-3 TRBD2 few CAISDPSGSLEQYF TGTGCCATCAGTGATCCTAGCGGGAGCCTCGAGCAGTACTTC